The entry that follows covers one T cell receptor beta chain sequence. The data were taken from a study of blood T cells in healthy people across ages. PBMCs, at least 6.5 million per sample, were isolated. Total RNA, at least 5 micrograms per sample, was extracted from PBMCs. Combining a sample-barcoded 5' primer with a J-beta primer mix, a second PCR ran for 7 to 11 cycles. TCRdb analysed the 5' RACE reads with MiXCR anew, one entry per CDR3 protein. The sample holds 1.5 million or so distinct CDR3 sequences; 42% are singletons and the top ten take 7.9%. Germline V CDR1 and CDR2: LGHDT, YNNKEL (reference sequence). This CDR3 spans 14 amino acids. Trimming cost V 4 bases and J 4 bases, with 14 bases left between them.

Material: blood. V gene TRBV3-1 combines with J gene TRBJ2-7; the D gene is possibly TRBD1 (5 bases). This clonotype was obtained from a woman under 30 in good health. CDR3 nucleotides: TGTGCCAGCAGCCGGTCAGGCGGACAATACGAGCAGTACTTC. Its protein is CASSRSGGQYEQYF.